The rows below give T cell receptor beta chains drawn from one sample of a study of early T cells in non-severe SARS-CoV-2 infection. One entry per CDR3 protein results from TCRdb running MiXCR on the 5' RACE reads. The table lists roughly 29,000 distinct CDR3 sequences, 6% of them singletons, with 30% to 35% in the top ten. The specimen comprised whole blood, sampled at baseline. The origin of the receptors is an adult who was a healthcare worker with PCR-confirmed SARS-CoV-2 infection or an uninfected control (not recorded which). Each CDR3 is given with its conserved first and last residue. Fields, in order: clone size, D gene, V gene, CDR3 protein. The D gene is left open where the match is weak. A row's size may be missing; if present it is once, few, many or a size class.

>many|TRBD2|TRBV20-1
CSAPTTSGGDEQFF
>many|-|TRBV20-1
CSARGAGTPPDEQFF
>many|-|TRBV7-8
CASSLARDSYF
>many|-|TRBV11-2
CASSATGVQETQYF
>-|-|TRBV20-1
CSASSPGDGEKLFF
>-|-|TRBV7-3
CASSLNREETQYF
>many|TRBD2|TRBV7-2
CASSLVSGGSWNEQFF
>-|-|TRBV20-1
CSILGMGNEQFF
>-|TRBD2|TRBV6-2/TRBV6-3
CVSSFGGAVSYEQYF
>many|TRBD1|TRBV7-2
CASSLDGTGPYEQYF
>many|TRBD2|TRBV19
CASSISGGEYNEQFF
>few|-|TRBV3-1
CASSQGQAVADTQYF
>many|-|TRBV5-1
CASSLDRGNRAYEQYF
>-|-|TRBV21-1
CASSKMGVCGRLETQYF
>many|-|TRBV3-1
CASSQGVFGQPQHF
>-|-|TRBV5-1
CASRLGLPSNEQYF
>-|-|TRBV5-5
CASSLQGASEANVLTF
>few|-|TRBV4-1
CASSRGVFGNTIYF
>many|TRBD2|TRBV6-1
CASSEEVGLAGESTDTQYF
>many|-|TRBV18
CASSPPGLSTDTQYF
>many|-|TRBV7-3
CASSITGTSNYGYTF
>many|-|TRBV6-2/TRBV6-3
CASSLNRANVLTF
>many|-|TRBV3-1
CASSQAGVETQYF
>many|-|TRBV12-3/TRBV12-4
CASSGQPYYGYTF
>many|TRBD1|TRBV7-2
CASSLAAGTESPYGYTF
>-|-|TRBV4-2
CASSQVHFGSGEQFF
>many|TRBD1|TRBV20-1
CSASDRGTGGSPLHF
>many|TRBD1|TRBV3-1
CASSQMYRGYGYTF
>-|-|TRBV6-6
CASSTEKYNEQFF
>many|-|TRBV12-5
CASGLSSQGREAFF
>few|-|TRBV18
CASSPLAVGGGTDTQYF
>many|-|TRBV3-1
CASSQDLADNEQFF
>many|TRBD2|TRBV9
CASSLAGTTDTQYF
>many|-|TRBV29-1
CSVGGQNTEAFF
>many|TRBD2|TRBV7-2
CASSPSGSWSYEQYF
>many|-|TRBV28
CASSLGARSEKLFF
>many|-|TRBV28
CASSDSVTKNIQYF
>many|-|TRBV4-2
CASSQDSGANQPQHF
>many|TRBD2|TRBV7-2
CASSLGATSGREETQYF
>many|-|TRBV20-1
CSARDGRAYGYTF
>few|-|TRBV24-1
CATSDLVDTQYF
>many|-|TRBV30
CAWSLGGTGELFF
>many|-|TRBV18
CASSPPEGSGANVLTF
>few|TRBD2|TRBV7-2
CASSLARLAGMETQYF
>many|TRBD2|TRBV20-1
CSARLGTSGPGFSYNEQFF
>many|TRBD2|TRBV11-3
CASSSRAGGPYEQYF
>many|TRBD2|TRBV6-2/TRBV6-3
CASSPRTSGSRYNEQFF
>many|-|TRBV19
CASRRGQGTYNEQFF
>many|-|TRBV11-2
CASSSTHYMNTGELFF
>-|TRBD1|TRBV28
CASSLRGQGYEQYF
>many|-|TRBV7-9
CASQLQGGNTIYF
>many|-|TRBV15
CATSRGQTDTQYF
>many|TRBD1|TRBV6-6
CASSYAYRGTEAFF
>many|TRBD2|TRBV20-1
CSARGLLAGTQETQYF
>-|-|TRBV3-1
CASSPRGGFYEQYF